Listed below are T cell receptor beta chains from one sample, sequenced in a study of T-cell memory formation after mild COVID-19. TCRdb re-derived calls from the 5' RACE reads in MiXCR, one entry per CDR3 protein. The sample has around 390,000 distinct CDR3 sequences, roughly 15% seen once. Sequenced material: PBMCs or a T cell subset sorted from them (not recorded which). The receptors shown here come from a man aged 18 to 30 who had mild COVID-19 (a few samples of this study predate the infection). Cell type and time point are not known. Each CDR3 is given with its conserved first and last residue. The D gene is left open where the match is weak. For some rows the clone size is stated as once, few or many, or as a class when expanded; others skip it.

CDR3aa: CASLRTGASYNEQFF; CDR3nt: TGTGCCAGCCTGAGGACAGGGGCCTCCTACAATGAGCAGTTCTTC; d_gene: TRBD1; j_gene: TRBJ2-1; abundance: NA; v_gene: TRBV6-2/TRBV6-3
CDR3aa: CAMRQGKYQETQYF; CDR3nt: TGTGCCATGCGACAAGGGAAGTACCAAGAGACCCAGTACTTC; d_gene: NA; j_gene: TRBJ2-5; abundance: NA; v_gene: TRBV21-1
CDR3aa: CASSDSIRVVYGYTF; CDR3nt: TGTGCCAGCAGTGACTCGATCAGGGTAGTCTATGGCTACACCTTC; d_gene: NA; j_gene: TRBJ1-2; abundance: NA; v_gene: TRBV6-4
CDR3aa: CASSQSVGMGTEAFF; CDR3nt: TGCGCCAGCAGCCAGTCGGTCGGGATGGGCACTGAAGCTTTCTTT; d_gene: NA; j_gene: TRBJ1-1; abundance: NA; v_gene: TRBV4-1
CDR3aa: CSARDRHGYTF; CDR3nt: TGCAGTGCTAGGGACAGGCATGGCTACACCTTC; d_gene: TRBD1; j_gene: TRBJ1-2; abundance: few; v_gene: TRBV20-1
CDR3aa: CASSHLGGGTGNTGELFF; CDR3nt: TGTGCCAGCAGCCACCTAGGGGGTGGGACAGGGAACACCGGGGAGCTGTTTTTT; d_gene: TRBD1; j_gene: TRBJ2-2; abundance: few; v_gene: TRBV4-2
CDR3aa: CASSLQDRAQNSPLHF; CDR3nt: TGTGCCAGCAGCTTACAGGACAGGGCCCAAAATTCACCCCTCCACTTT; d_gene: TRBD1; j_gene: TRBJ1-6; abundance: few; v_gene: TRBV7-6
CDR3aa: CASSLGQVTGTDTQYF; CDR3nt: TGCGCCAGCAGCTTGGGACAGGTAACCGGGACAGATACGCAGTATTTT; d_gene: NA; j_gene: TRBJ2-3; abundance: many; v_gene: TRBV5-1
CDR3aa: CASSLGGGEQFF; CDR3nt: TGTGCCAGCAGCTTAGGAGGGGGGGAGCAGTTCTTC; d_gene: NA; j_gene: TRBJ2-1; abundance: many; v_gene: TRBV7-9
CDR3aa: CSARRSEKLYF; CDR3nt: TGCAGTGCTAGACGCAGCGAAAAACTGTATTTT; d_gene: NA; j_gene: TRBJ1-4; abundance: NA; v_gene: TRBV20-1
CDR3aa: CASSVTGRQPQHF; CDR3nt: TGTGCCAGCAGCGTAACAGGGCGGCAGCCCCAGCATTTT; d_gene: NA; j_gene: TRBJ1-5; abundance: few; v_gene: TRBV9
CDR3aa: CASSFGLDEQFF; CDR3nt: TGTGCCAGCAGCTTTGGCCTCGATGAGCAGTTCTTC; d_gene: NA; j_gene: TRBJ2-1; abundance: NA; v_gene: TRBV11-2
CDR3aa: CAISVQDNEQFF; CDR3nt: TGTGCCATCAGTGTACAGGACAATGAGCAGTTCTTC; d_gene: NA; j_gene: TRBJ2-1; abundance: few; v_gene: TRBV10-3
CDR3aa: CAIKGRTVNTIYF; CDR3nt: TGTGCCATCAAGGGCAGGACCGTAAACACCATATATTTT; d_gene: NA; j_gene: TRBJ1-3; abundance: few; v_gene: TRBV10-3
CDR3aa: CASSHPIGGRNVWNTEAFF; CDR3nt: TGTGCCAGCAGCCATCCAATCGGGGGCCGGAACGTTTGGAACACTGAAGCTTTCTTT; d_gene: NA; j_gene: TRBJ1-1; abundance: NA; v_gene: TRBV4-2
CDR3aa: CASSRPQGLYGYTF; CDR3nt: TGTGCCAGCAGCCGACCACAGGGGCTCTATGGCTACACCTTC; d_gene: TRBD1; j_gene: TRBJ1-2; abundance: NA; v_gene: TRBV4-2
CDR3aa: CASSAVEDNYGYTF; CDR3nt: TGTGCCAGCAGCGCCGTGGAGGATAACTATGGCTACACCTTC; d_gene: NA; j_gene: TRBJ1-2; abundance: few; v_gene: TRBV7-9
CDR3aa: CASSPRNLYNEQFF; CDR3nt: TGTGCCAGCAGCCCAAGGAACCTCTACAATGAGCAGTTCTTC; d_gene: NA; j_gene: TRBJ2-1; abundance: few; v_gene: TRBV11-2
CDR3aa: CASSLMEGENYGYTF; CDR3nt: TGTGCCAGCAGCTTAATGGAGGGGGAGAACTATGGCTACACCTTC; d_gene: NA; j_gene: TRBJ1-2; abundance: many; v_gene: TRBV7-9
CDR3aa: CASSIRDRGPGNTIYF; CDR3nt: TGTGCCAGCAGCATCCGGGACAGGGGGCCTGGAAACACCATATATTTT; d_gene: TRBD1; j_gene: TRBJ1-3; abundance: NA; v_gene: TRBV7-9
CDR3aa: CASSLSRTVDNSPLHF; CDR3nt: TGTGCCAGCAGCTTAAGCAGGACAGTCGATAATTCACCCCTCCACTTT; d_gene: NA; j_gene: TRBJ1-6; abundance: few; v_gene: TRBV7-2
CDR3aa: CASGSWEVEQFF; CDR3nt: TGTGCCAGCGGTTCGTGGGAGGTTGAGCAGTTCTTC; d_gene: NA; j_gene: TRBJ2-1; abundance: NA; v_gene: TRBV6-2/TRBV6-3
CDR3aa: CASSPVGQPQHF; CDR3nt: TGTGCCAGCAGCCCCGTGGGTCAGCCCCAGCATTTT; d_gene: NA; j_gene: TRBJ1-5; abundance: few; v_gene: TRBV12-3/TRBV12-4
CDR3aa: CASRRDRGDHEQYF; CDR3nt: TGCGCCAGCAGACGGGACAGGGGAGACCACGAGCAGTACTTC; d_gene: TRBD1; j_gene: TRBJ2-7; abundance: NA; v_gene: TRBV5-1
CDR3aa: CASPDGQGAGANVLTF; CDR3nt: TGTGCCAGCCCCGATGGACAGGGGGCTGGGGCCAACGTCCTGACTTTC; d_gene: TRBD1; j_gene: TRBJ2-6; abundance: NA; v_gene: TRBV7-2
CDR3aa: CASSPGGSTGELFF; CDR3nt: TGTGCCAGCAGCCCGGGCGGGTCCACCGGGGAGCTGTTTTTT; d_gene: NA; j_gene: TRBJ2-2; abundance: NA; v_gene: TRBV6-5
CDR3aa: CASSQGGARDTQYF; CDR3nt: TGTGCCAGCAGCCAAGGAGGAGCGCGGGATACGCAGTATTTT; d_gene: NA; j_gene: TRBJ2-3; abundance: NA; v_gene: TRBV14
CDR3aa: CASSLLPGPAQGLYEQYF; CDR3nt: TGTGCCAGCAGCTTGTTACCAGGACCGGCCCAGGGTCTCTACGAGCAGTACTTC; d_gene: NA; j_gene: TRBJ2-7; abundance: NA; v_gene: TRBV5-4
CDR3aa: CSVAGARNNQPQHF; CDR3nt: TGCAGCGTTGCAGGGGCTAGGAACAATCAGCCCCAGCATTTT; d_gene: NA; j_gene: TRBJ1-5; abundance: NA; v_gene: TRBV29-1
CDR3aa: CASSLAPRTGDTEAFF; CDR3nt: TGTGCCAGCAGCTTAGCGCCAAGGACAGGGGACACTGAAGCTTTCTTT; d_gene: TRBD1; j_gene: TRBJ1-1; abundance: few; v_gene: TRBV7-9
CDR3aa: CASSLSGGDQPQHF; CDR3nt: TGTGCCAGCAGCTTGTCAGGGGGCGATCAGCCCCAGCATTTT; d_gene: TRBD1; j_gene: TRBJ1-5; abundance: many; v_gene: TRBV5-6
CDR3aa: CASSPVAYFPGANVLTF; CDR3nt: TGTGCCAGCAGTCCCGTGGCGTATTTCCCTGGGGCCAACGTCCTGACTTTC; d_gene: NA; j_gene: TRBJ2-6; abundance: few; v_gene: TRBV6-2/TRBV6-3
CDR3aa: CAWSWLINYGYTF; CDR3nt: TGTGCCTGGAGTTGGCTGATAAACTATGGCTACACCTTC; d_gene: NA; j_gene: TRBJ1-2; abundance: NA; v_gene: TRBV30
CDR3aa: CASSYSRRDSLYGYTF; CDR3nt: TGTGCCAGCAGTTACTCGAGGCGCGACAGCCTCTATGGCTACACCTTC; d_gene: NA; j_gene: TRBJ1-2; abundance: NA; v_gene: TRBV6-2/TRBV6-3
CDR3aa: CASSRGRPRETQYF; CDR3nt: TGTGCCAGCAGCCGAGGAAGGCCGAGGGAGACCCAGTACTTC; d_gene: NA; j_gene: TRBJ2-5; abundance: few; v_gene: TRBV7-2
CDR3aa: CASSPGGRTEAFF; CDR3nt: TGTGCCAGTAGTCCAGGGGGCCGGACTGAAGCTTTCTTT; d_gene: TRBD1; j_gene: TRBJ1-1; abundance: many; v_gene: TRBV19
CDR3aa: CATSTGGEPTNEQFF; CDR3nt: TGTGCCACCAGCACCGGGGGGGAGCCAACCAATGAGCAGTTCTTC; d_gene: TRBD2; j_gene: TRBJ2-1; abundance: few; v_gene: TRBV24-1
CDR3aa: CSARDIDWETQYF; CDR3nt: TGCAGTGCTAGGGATATAGATTGGGAGACCCAGTACTTC; d_gene: NA; j_gene: TRBJ2-5; abundance: few; v_gene: TRBV20-1
CDR3aa: CAWSPGVSYEQYF; CDR3nt: TGTGCCTGGAGTCCGGGGGTTTCCTACGAGCAGTACTTC; d_gene: NA; j_gene: TRBJ2-7; abundance: NA; v_gene: TRBV30
CDR3aa: CASSFVSNQPQHF; CDR3nt: TGTGCCAGCAGCTTTGTCAGCAATCAGCCCCAGCATTTT; d_gene: NA; j_gene: TRBJ1-5; abundance: few; v_gene: TRBV7-2
CDR3aa: CASSEPPGQGEAYEQYF; CDR3nt: TGTGCCAGCAGTGAACCTCCGGGACAGGGGGAGGCCTACGAGCAGTACTTC; d_gene: TRBD1; j_gene: TRBJ2-7; abundance: few; v_gene: TRBV25-1
CDR3aa: CSARDPQGASGYTF; CDR3nt: TGCAGTGCTAGAGATCCCCAGGGGGCGAGTGGCTACACCTTC; d_gene: TRBD1; j_gene: TRBJ1-2; abundance: few; v_gene: TRBV20-1
CDR3aa: CATAGNSPLHF; CDR3nt: TGTGCCACTGCGGGCAATTCACCCCTCCACTTT; d_gene: NA; j_gene: TRBJ1-6; abundance: NA; v_gene: TRBV2